Following are 16 T cell receptor beta chains from one sample sequenced in a study of regulatory T cells in long-lasting Graves disease (dated by TCRdb to the early 2020s). The time point label, as the study defines it: persistent/refractory GD, antithyroid drugs over 5 years with positive TRAb. For both TCR sequencing and RNA sequencing, RNA was extracted from PBMCs in TRIzol. Receptor amplification or capture employed multiplex PCR. Reads for this sample came from an Illumina HiSeq 4000. iRepertoire HTBI primers and Arm-PCR amplification of CDR3 regions were used to construct TCR beta libraries. The public reads were quality trimmed at Q25 with fastp and then assembled into clones with MiXCR by TCRdb, keeping productive beta chains. CDR3 protein sequences are deduplicated, and each keeps its most common genes and DNA. Here the sample has about 460,000 distinct CDR3 sequences; around a fifth occur a single time. Roughly 14% of the sample is taken by the ten largest.

Sequenced material: peripheral blood mononuclear cells (PBMCs), taken when the disease was refractory, from a patient treated with antithyroid drugs. All receptors come from a female donor with Graves disease.

The sample holds many counts of this clonotype. CDR3 region: CASSPQTGAGETQYF. DNA of the CDR3: TGTGCCAGCAGCCCACAAACAGGGGCTGGAGAGACCCAGTACTTC. V gene TRBV3-1 combines with J gene TRBJ2-5; 7 bases agree with TRBD1. From germline, CDR1 is LGHDT and CDR2 YNNKEL (reference sequence). There are 15 residues in the CDR3. V lost 4 bases and J lost 4; bases outside the gene matches: 9.

This clonotype was picked up many times. The rearrangement joins TRBV24-1 to TRBJ1-4; 9 positions agree with TRBD1. Germline-derived CDR1 and CDR2 are KGHDR and SFDVKD. V was pared by 3 bases and J by 7 bases, with 5 bases of the junction left unmatched. The CDR3 runs to 15 residues. The CDR3: CATSDPTGGSEKLFF. DNA of the CDR3: TGTGCCACCAGTGATCCCACAGGGGGCTCTGAAAAACTGTTTTTT.

This clonotype was observed at least ten times. The CDR3 region has the DNA TGTGCCAGCAGCTCCGACAGGGGAAGTGAAAAACTGTTTTTT. Residues: CASSSDRGSEKLFF. The gene calls are TRBV7-2 and TRBJ1-4, with 8 nucleotides matching TRBD1. Per the germline V gene, CDR1 is SGHTA and CDR2 is FQGNSA. The CDR3 is made up of 14 amino acids. After removal of 4 bases from V and 7 bases from J, the junction contained 5 bases not matched to a gene.

The V gene is TRBV14, the J gene TRBJ1-1; no reliable D call. The CDR3 sequence is 15 residues long. Germline assignment: CDR1 SGHDN and CDR2 FVKESK. V lost 1 base and J 5 bases, leaving 14 bases between the germline ends. The DNA for the CDR3 is TGTGCCAGCAGCCAAGGACTGGTTAAAGGGACTGAAGCTTTCTTT. Protein: CASSQGLVKGTEAFF. The full variable domain, with the rest looked up from reference TRBV14 and TRBJ1-1, is EAGVTQFPSHSVIEKGQTVTLRCDPISGHDNLYWYRRVMGKEIKFLLHFVKESKQDESGMPNNRFLAERTGGTYSTLKVQPAELEDSGVYFCASSQGLVKGTEAFFGQGTRLTVV.

This clonotype came up once. The chain couples TRBV12-3 or TRBV12-4 to TRBJ2-3; TRBD2 might be the D (6 bases). Trimming removed 7 bases at V and 4 bases at J, with 21 bases between. This CDR3 is 16 amino acids long. The CDR3: CASTSEAGRRSDTQYF. CDR3 bases: TGTGCCAGCACAAGCGAAGCGGGCCGTCGCTCAGATACGCAGTATTTT.

This clonotype was observed many times. This sequence joins TRBV28 and TRBJ2-6; no firm D call. This CDR3 is built from 13 residues. The V end was cut by 3 bases, the J end by 9 bases, with 9 bases between. Germline lookup yields CDR1 MDHEN and CDR2 SYDVKM. DNA of the CDR3: TGTGCCAGCAGTTTTTTGGACCTCAACGTCCTGACTTTC. Translated: CASSFLDLNVLTF.

In this sample, this clonotype turned up many times. The germline gene is not matched at one end of the junction; a read error may be the cause. V and J are TRBV7-6 and TRBJ2-7; D gene ambiguous. This CDR3 has 15 residues. Germline CDR1 is SGHVS and CDR2 is FNYEAQ. CDR3 residues: CASSSTGGRSYEQYF. DNA for the CDR3: TGCGCCAGCAGCTCCACGGGTGGACGGAGTTACGAGCAGTACTTC. Based on the CDR3 plus reference TRBV7-6 and TRBJ2-7, the full variable domain is GAGVSQSPRYKVTKRGQDVALRCDPISGHVSLYWYRQALGQGPEFLTYFNYEAQQDKSGLPNDRFSAERPEGSISTLTIQRTEQRDSAMYRCASSSTGGRSYEQYFGPGTRLTVT.

The chain is built from TRBV4-3 and TRBJ2-5; a possible D gene is TRBD1 (5 bases). This CDR3 region has 17 residues. The germline V and J ends were trimmed by 1 base and 5 bases, with 20 bases remaining between them. The V gene's germline CDR1 is LGHNA and CDR2 YSLEER. For the CDR3, the DNA is TGCGCCAGCAGCCAAGGAGGTGGGGCAGGCTATGAGGAGACCCAGTACTTC. Translation: CASSQGGGAGYEETQYF.

This clonotype was detected only a few times. The rearrangement links TRBV7-9 to TRBJ1-1; 8 bases are a match to TRBD1. The germline V gene has CDR1 SEHNR and CDR2 FQNEAQ (reference sequence). The CDR3 has 15 amino acids. With V trimmed by 2 bases and J by 4 bases, 6 bases remained unmatched. CDR3 nucleotide sequence: TGTGCCAGCAGCTTACGCTCAGACAGGGGCACTGAAGCTTTCTTT. It yields the protein CASSLRSDRGTEAFF. Using reference TRBV7-9 and TRBJ1-1 for the parts outside the CDR3, the full variable domain is DTGVSQNPRHKITKRGQNVTFRCDPISEHNRLYWYRQTLGQGPEFLTYFQNEAQLEKSRLLSDRFSAERPKGSFSTLEIQRTEQGDSAMYLCASSLRSDRGTEAFFGQGTRLTVV.

The chain employs TRBV19 and TRBJ2-2; D remains unclear. Trimming removed 4 bases at V and 3 bases at J, with 9 bases between. CDR1 and CDR2 from the germline V gene are LNHDA and SQIVND (reference sequence). The CDR3 length is 14 residues. CDR3 in DNA: TGTGCCAGTAGTAGCACCTGGGACACCGGGGAGCTGTTTTTT. It codes for CASSSTWDTGELFF.

This clonotype occurred many times. The chain has TRBV28 and TRBJ2-2, with a tentative D call TRBD2 (6 bases). Deletions cut 7 bases from V and 3 bases from J, with 12 bases between. The CDR3 contains 14 residues. Germline V gene lookup returns CDR1 MDHEN and CDR2 SYDVKM. As DNA, the CDR3 is TGTGCCAGCATCCCCTCGGGAGACACCGGGGAGCTGTTTTTT. Protein: CASIPSGDTGELFF.

In its sample, this clonotype was seen a few times. The V gene is TRBV11-2, the J gene TRBJ2-3, with D tentatively TRBD1 or TRBD2 (5 bases each). This CDR3 is 15 amino acids long. V gave up 5 bases and J gave up 7 bases, with 19 bases separating them. Germline V gene lookup returns CDR1 SGHAT and CDR2 FQNNGV. In DNA, the CDR3 is TGTGCCAGCAGCCCAGGGACGATCGGTGGAAATACGCAGTATTTT. Protein: CASSPGTIGGNTQYF.

In its sample, this clonotype was seen many times. The chain couples TRBV12-3 or TRBV12-4 to TRBJ1-5; 7 bases line up with TRBD1. V lost 6 bases and J lost 1; bases outside the gene matches: 6. This CDR3 is 15 amino acids long. The CDR3 is CASSSQGLSNQPQHF. The CDR3 coding sequence is TGTGCCAGCAGCTCACAGGGGCTCAGCAATCAGCCCCAGCATTTT.

The chain employs TRBV5-4 and TRBJ1-1; D possibly corresponds to TRBD1 (5 bases). This CDR3 comprises 14 residues. V lost 4 bases and J 0 bases, leaving 10 bases between the germline ends. Germline CDR1 is SGHNT and CDR2 is YYREEE (reference sequence). Written as DNA, the CDR3 is TGTGCCAGCAGCCCGGGACCAATGAACACTGAAGCTTTCTTT. It translates to CASSPGPMNTEAFF.

This chain links TRBV20-1 with TRBJ2-5; D is undetermined. The V end was cut by 5 bases, the J end by 4 bases, with 14 bases between. Looked up from germline, CDR1 is DFQATT and CDR2 is SNEGSKA (reference sequence). This CDR3 has 13 amino acids. CDR3 sequence reads: CSALRADGETQYF. CDR3 nucleotides: TGCAGTGCTTTAAGGGCAGACGGAGAGACCCAGTACTTC.

This clonotype showed up just a few times. The chain has TRBV30 and TRBJ1-2, with a possible D match to TRBD1 (6 bases). Germline V CDR1 and CDR2: GTSNPN, SVGIG (reference sequence). CDR3 length: 14 residues. V was shortened by 2 bases and J by 4 bases, with 14 bases between the two germline ends. The CDR3 is CAWSSERGAYGYTF. The CDR3 region has the DNA TGTGCCTGGAGTTCTGAACGGGGGGCCTATGGCTACACCTTC.